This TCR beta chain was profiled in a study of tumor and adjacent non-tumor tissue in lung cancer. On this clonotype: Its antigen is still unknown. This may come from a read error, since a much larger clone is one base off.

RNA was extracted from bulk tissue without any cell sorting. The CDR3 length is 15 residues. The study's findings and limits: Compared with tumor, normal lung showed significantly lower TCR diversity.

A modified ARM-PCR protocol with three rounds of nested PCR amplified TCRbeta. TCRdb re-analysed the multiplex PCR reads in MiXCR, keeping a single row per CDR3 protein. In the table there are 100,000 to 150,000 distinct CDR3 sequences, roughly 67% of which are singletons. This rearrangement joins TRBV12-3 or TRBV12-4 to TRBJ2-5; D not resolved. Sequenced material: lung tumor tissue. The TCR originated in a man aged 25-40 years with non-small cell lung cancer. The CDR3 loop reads CASSHTRVGIESQYF. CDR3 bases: TGTGCCAGCAGCCACACCCGGGTGGGGATAGAGTCCCAGTACTTC.